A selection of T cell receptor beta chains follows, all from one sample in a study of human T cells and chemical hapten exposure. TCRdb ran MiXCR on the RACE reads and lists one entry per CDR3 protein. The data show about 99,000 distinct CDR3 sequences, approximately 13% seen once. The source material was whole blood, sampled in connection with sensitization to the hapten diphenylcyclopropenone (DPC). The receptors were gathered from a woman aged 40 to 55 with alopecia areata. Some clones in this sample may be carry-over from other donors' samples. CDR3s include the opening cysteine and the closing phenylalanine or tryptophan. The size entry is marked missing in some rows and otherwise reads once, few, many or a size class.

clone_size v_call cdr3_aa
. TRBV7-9 CAIWAQTSYEQYF
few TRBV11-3 CASSLGTGGGTDTQYF
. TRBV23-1 CASSPTTLSGANVLTF
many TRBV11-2 CASSLTRTEAFF
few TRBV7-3 CASSLSSGGILHF
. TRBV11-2 CAYGGLADSNEQFF
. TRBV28 CASSFRKTNNEQFF
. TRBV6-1 CASSVIWGQGQFF
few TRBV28 CASSLYGSGTDTQYF
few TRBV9 CASSVGTLSTYEQYF
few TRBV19 CASSLVGESGNTIYF
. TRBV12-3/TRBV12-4 CASSSRGGATDTQYF
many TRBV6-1 CASSVQGHSEAFF
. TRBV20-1 CSARDRDKYQETQYF
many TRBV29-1 CSVEVSSYEQYF
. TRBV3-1 CASSQADNSPLHF
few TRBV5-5 CASSLGTGIGQPQHF
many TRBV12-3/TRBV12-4 CASSSGPGLAGKTDTQYF
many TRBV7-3 CASSLTSTGDGTDTQYF
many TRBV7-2 CASSLVSGADTQYF